A selection of T cell receptor beta chains follows, all from one sample in a study of cytomegalovirus exposure and HLA in healthy donors. The repertoire was sequenced with immunoSEQ multiplex PCR; TCRdb's copy has only in-frame clones and lacks some. The profile shows under 150,000 clones, 85% to 90% of them singletons. Sequenced input: PBMCs. The receptors originated from a man aged 18 to 29 in good health and CMV-seropositive. CDR3s include the opening cysteine and the closing phenylalanine or tryptophan. D genes are given only for firm matches.

d_gene,v_gene,j_gene,CDR3aa
TRBD1,TRBV15,TRBJ1-5,CATSRWDRGLQPQHF
.,TRBV28,TRBJ2-7,CASSRSFREQYF
.,TRBV7-9,TRBJ2-2,CASSSTETLNTGELFF
.,TRBV6-6,TRBJ1-3,CASRISGQTGNTIYF
.,TRBV7-6,TRBJ2-7,CASSLRGEQYF
TRBD1,TRBV2,TRBJ1-2,CASRLQGGTYGYTF
TRBD2,TRBV15,TRBJ2-3,CATSKRVIAGFRPQTDTQYF
.,TRBV15,TRBJ1-5,CATRLVGRNQPQHF
TRBD2,TRBV7-6,TRBJ2-7,CASSSGLAGGSGEQYF
.,TRBV23-1,TRBJ2-3,CASSQRQAGGTDTQYF
.,TRBV6-1,TRBJ1-1,CASSFGGIRNTEAFF
TRBD2,TRBV7-8,TRBJ2-2,CASSFRTSTAGELFF
.,TRBV5-1,TRBJ1-3,CASSPVGQQEGNTIYF
TRBD2,TRBV27,TRBJ2-7,CASSSFGGAGDSSYEQYF
.,TRBV10-3,TRBJ2-5,CAISEVGRRQETQYF
.,TRBV29-1,TRBJ2-1,CSVGDTNNEQFF
.,TRBV5-4,TRBJ2-1,CASSLDASSNEQFF
TRBD2,TRBV5-1,TRBJ2-1,CASSLATSGGYNEQFF
.,TRBV14,TRBJ2-2,CASSQFEAGSGELFF
TRBD1,TRBV30,TRBJ2-7,CALYWTGIDADEQYF
TRBD2,TRBV9,TRBJ2-1,CASSVEGGSKDNEQFF
.,TRBV27,TRBJ1-5,CASSSISGDQPQHF
.,TRBV29-1,TRBJ2-2,CSVELGRGNTGELFF
TRBD2,TRBV10-2,TRBJ2-7,CASKVAGTYEQYF
.,TRBV4-1,TRBJ2-7,CASSLLGLKTYEQYF
TRBD1,TRBV27,TRBJ2-7,CASSERDRLSYEQYF
.,TRBV2,TRBJ2-3,CASSEGGSGDTQYF
.,TRBV5-1,TRBJ1-4,CASSSTPWQVTEKLFF
TRBD1,TRBV30,TRBJ1-5,CAWRSPSETGYQPQHF
.,TRBV6-1,TRBJ2-6,CASSEPGSGANVLTF
.,TRBV10-1,TRBJ2-7,CASSQPQHYEQYF